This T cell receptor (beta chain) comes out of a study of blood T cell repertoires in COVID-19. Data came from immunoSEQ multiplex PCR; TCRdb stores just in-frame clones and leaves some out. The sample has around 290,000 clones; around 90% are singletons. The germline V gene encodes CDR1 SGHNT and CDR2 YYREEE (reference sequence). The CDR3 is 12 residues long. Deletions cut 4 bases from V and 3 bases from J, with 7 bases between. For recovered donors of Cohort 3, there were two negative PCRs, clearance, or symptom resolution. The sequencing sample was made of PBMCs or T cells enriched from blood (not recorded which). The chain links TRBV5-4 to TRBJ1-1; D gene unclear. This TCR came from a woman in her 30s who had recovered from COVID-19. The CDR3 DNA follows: TGTGCCAGCAGCCTGAGTGACACTGAAGCTTTCTTT. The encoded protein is CASSLSDTEAFF. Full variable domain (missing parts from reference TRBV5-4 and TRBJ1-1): ETGVTQSPTHLIKTRGQQVTLRCSSQSGHNTVSWYQQALGQGPQFIFQYYREEENGRGNFPPRFSGLQFPNYSSELNVNALELDDSALYLCASSLSDTEAFFGQGTRLTVV.